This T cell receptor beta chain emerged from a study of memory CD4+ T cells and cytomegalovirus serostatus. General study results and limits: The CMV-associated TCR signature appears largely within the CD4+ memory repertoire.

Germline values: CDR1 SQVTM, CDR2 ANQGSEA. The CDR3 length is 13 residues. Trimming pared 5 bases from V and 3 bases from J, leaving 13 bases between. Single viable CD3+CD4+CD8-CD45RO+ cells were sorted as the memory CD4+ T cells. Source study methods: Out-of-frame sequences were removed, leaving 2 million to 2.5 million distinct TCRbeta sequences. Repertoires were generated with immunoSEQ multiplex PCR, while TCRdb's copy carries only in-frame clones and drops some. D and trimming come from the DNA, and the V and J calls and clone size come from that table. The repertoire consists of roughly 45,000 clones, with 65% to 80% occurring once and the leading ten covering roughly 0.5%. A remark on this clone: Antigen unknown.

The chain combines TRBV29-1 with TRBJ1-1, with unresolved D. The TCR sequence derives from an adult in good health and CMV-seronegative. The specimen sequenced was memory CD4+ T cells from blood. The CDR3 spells CSVRKNLDTEAFF. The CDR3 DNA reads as TGCAGCGTTCGGAAAAACTTGGACACTGAAGCTTTCTTT.